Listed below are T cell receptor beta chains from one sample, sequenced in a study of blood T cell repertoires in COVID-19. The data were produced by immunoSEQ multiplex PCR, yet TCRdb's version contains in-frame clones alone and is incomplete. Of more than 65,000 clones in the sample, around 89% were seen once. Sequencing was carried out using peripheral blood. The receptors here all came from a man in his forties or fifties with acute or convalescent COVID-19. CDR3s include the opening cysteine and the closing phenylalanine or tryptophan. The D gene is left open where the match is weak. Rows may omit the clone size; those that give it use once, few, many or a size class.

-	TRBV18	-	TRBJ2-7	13	CASSRQESYEQYF	TGTGCCAGCTCCCGACAGGAGTCCTACGAGCAGTACTTC
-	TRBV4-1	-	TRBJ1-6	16	CASSQGEDILRSPLHF	TGCGCCAGCAGCCAAGGGGAGGACATCTTGCGATCACCCCTCCACTTT
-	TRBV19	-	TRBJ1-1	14	CASSSLGRATEAFF	TGTGCCAGTAGTAGCCTCGGGAGAGCAACTGAAGCTTTCTTT
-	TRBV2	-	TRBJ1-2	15	CASSEEVGQFYGYTF	TGTGCCAGCAGTGAGGAGGTCGGACAGTTCTATGGCTACACCTTC
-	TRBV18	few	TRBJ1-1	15	CASSPLRQGTNEAFF	TGTGCCAGCTCACCCCTACGCCAGGGGACGAATGAAGCTTTCTTT
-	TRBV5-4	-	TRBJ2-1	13	CASSTRDTNEQFF	TGTGCCAGCAGCACCCGGGACACAAATGAGCAGTTCTTC
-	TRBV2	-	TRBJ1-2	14	CASSGQAPIYGYTF	TGTGCCAGCAGTGGACAGGCGCCGATATATGGCTACACCTTC
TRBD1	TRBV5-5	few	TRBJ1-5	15	CASSLAQGLGQPQHF	TGTGCCAGCAGCTTGGCACAGGGGTTAGGGCAGCCCCAGCATTTT
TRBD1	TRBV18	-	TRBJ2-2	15	CASSPMGQYTGELFF	TGTGCCAGCTCACCGATGGGACAGTATACCGGGGAGCTGTTTTTT
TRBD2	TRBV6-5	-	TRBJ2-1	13	CAGQGLAGGHQFF	TGTGCCGGACAAGGACTAGCGGGGGGGCATCAGTTCTTC
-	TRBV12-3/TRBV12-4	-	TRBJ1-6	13	CASSPARVSPLHF	TGTGCCAGCAGCCCCGCTCGAGTTTCACCCCTCCACTTT
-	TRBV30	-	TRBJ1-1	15	CAWTRGTTGNTEAFF	TGTGCCTGGACCAGGGGCACGACAGGGAACACTGAAGCTTTCTTT
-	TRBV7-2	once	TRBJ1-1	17	CASRLTLQPTGNTEAFF	TGTGCCAGCAGACTTACCCTCCAACCGACAGGGAACACTGAAGCTTTCTTT
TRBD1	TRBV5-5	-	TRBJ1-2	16	CASSIRAGTGIDGYTF	TGTGCCAGCAGTATCAGAGCGGGGACAGGGATCGATGGCTACACCTTC
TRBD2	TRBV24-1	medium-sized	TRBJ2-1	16	CATSDPSGGSYNEQFF	TGTGCCACCAGTGACCCCAGCGGGGGCTCCTACAATGAGCAGTTCTTC
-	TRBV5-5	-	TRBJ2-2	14	CASSLLTGPGELFF	TGTGCCAGCAGCCTACTCACAGGGCCCGGGGAGCTGTTTTTT
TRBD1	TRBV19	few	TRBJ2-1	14	CASKRQGSYNEQFF	TGTGCCAGTAAAAGACAGGGCTCCTACAATGAGCAGTTCTTC
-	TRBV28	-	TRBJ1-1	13	CASSSPATAEAFF	TGTGCCAGCAGTTCGCCAGCGACAGCTGAAGCTTTCTTT
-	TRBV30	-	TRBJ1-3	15	CAWARVSSSGNTIYF	TGTGCCTGGGCTCGGGTTTCCAGCTCTGGAAACACCATATATTTT
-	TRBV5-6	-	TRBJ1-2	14	CASSSLTRRDGYTF	TGTGCCAGCAGCAGCCTGACAAGGCGGGACGGCTACACCTTC
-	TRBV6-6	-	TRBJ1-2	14	CASSYSGGHYGYTF	TGTGCCAGCAGTTACTCGGGGGGACACTATGGCTACACCTTC
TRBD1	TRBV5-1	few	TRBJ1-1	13	CASTGTGASEAFF	TGCGCCAGCACCGGGACAGGGGCGTCGGAAGCTTTCTTT
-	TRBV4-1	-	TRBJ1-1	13	CASSSEAGFRAFF	TGCGCCAGCAGCTCTGAGGCGGGATTTAGAGCTTTCTTT
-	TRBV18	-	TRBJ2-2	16	CASSSTATPNTGELFF	TGTGCCAGCTCATCAACAGCTACCCCGAACACCGGGGAGCTGTTTTTT
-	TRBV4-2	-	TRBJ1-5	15	CASSQGAGSNQPQHF	TGTGCCAGCAGCCAAGGGGCGGGTAGCAATCAGCCCCAGCATTTT
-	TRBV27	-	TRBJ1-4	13	CASTGTRGEKLFF	TGTGCCAGCACAGGGACAAGGGGGGAAAAACTGTTTTTT
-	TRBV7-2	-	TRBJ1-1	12	CASSFQGAEAFF	TGTGCCAGCAGCTTTCAAGGAGCTGAAGCTTTCTTT
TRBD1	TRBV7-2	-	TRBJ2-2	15	CASSPGQRNTGELFF	TGTGCCAGCAGCCCGGGACAGAGAAACACCGGGGAGCTGTTTTTT
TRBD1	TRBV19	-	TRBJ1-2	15	CASSSTGGQGYGYTF	TGTGCCAGTAGTTCGACGGGGGGACAGGGCTATGGCTACACCTTC
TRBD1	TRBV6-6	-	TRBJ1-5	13	CASSLDRGQPQHF	TGTGCCAGCAGTTTGGACAGGGGGCAGCCCCAGCATTTT
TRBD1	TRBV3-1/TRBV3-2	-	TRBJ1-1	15	CASSPYGTGGTEAFF	TGTGCCAGCAGCCCATATGGGACAGGGGGGACTGAAGCTTTCTTT
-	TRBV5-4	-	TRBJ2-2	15	CATAPGGSVAGELFF	TGTGCCACAGCCCCGGGGGGCTCGGTGGCCGGGGAGCTGTTTTTT
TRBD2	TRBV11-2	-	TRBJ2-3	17	CASSLGLAGGRTDTQYF	TGTGCCAGCAGCTTAGGGCTCGCGGGGGGTAGAACAGATACGCAGTATTTT
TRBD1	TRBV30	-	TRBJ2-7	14	CAWKAGTGTYEQYF	TGTGCCTGGAAAGCAGGGACAGGAACCTACGAGCAGTACTTC
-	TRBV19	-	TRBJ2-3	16	CASTRRGGIGTDTQYF	TGTGCCAGTACCCGGCGAGGGGGAATCGGCACAGATACGCAGTATTTT
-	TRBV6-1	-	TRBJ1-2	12	CASSEAFRKNTF	TGTGCCAGCAGTGAAGCGTTCAGGAAAAACACCTTC
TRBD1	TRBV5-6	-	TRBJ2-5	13	CASSPGQEETQYF	TGTGCCAGCAGCCCGGGACAGGAAGAGACCCAGTACTTC
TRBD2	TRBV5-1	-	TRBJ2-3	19	CASSLEVSGGARNTDTQYF	TGCGCCAGCAGCTTGGAGGTTAGCGGGGGGGCCCGCAACACAGATACGCAGTATTTT
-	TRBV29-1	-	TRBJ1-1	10	CSVVSSEAFF	TGCAGCGTTGTGAGTTCTGAAGCTTTCTTT
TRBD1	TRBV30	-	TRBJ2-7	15	CAWSDRDRIHLEQYF	TGTGCCTGGAGTGACCGGGACAGAATTCACCTCGAGCAGTACTTC
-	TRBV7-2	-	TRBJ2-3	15	CASSGGGRVGDTQYF	TGTGCCAGCAGCGGAGGAGGGCGGGTGGGGGATACGCAGTATTTT
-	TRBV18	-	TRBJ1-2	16	CASSPTAGDINYGYTF	TGTGCCAGCTCACCAACGGCGGGGGATATTAACTATGGCTACACCTTC
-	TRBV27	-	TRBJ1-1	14	CASGRTGRNTEAFF	TGTGCCAGCGGACGGACGGGGAGGAACACTGAAGCTTTCTTT
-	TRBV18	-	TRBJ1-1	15	CASSPPIPVLVEAFF	TGTGCCAGCTCACCACCGATCCCGGTCTTAGTGGAAGCTTTCTTT
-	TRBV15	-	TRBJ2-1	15	CATSRDRRDSNEQFF	TGTGCCACCAGCAGAGATCGAAGGGACTCCAATGAGCAGTTCTTC
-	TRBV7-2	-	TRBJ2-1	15	CASTPTNFGDYEQFF	TGTGCCAGCACTCCCACTAATTTCGGGGATTATGAGCAGTTCTTC
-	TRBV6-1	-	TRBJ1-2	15	CASSEWGRRGYGYTF	TGTGCCAGCAGTGAGTGGGGCCGGAGGGGCTATGGCTACACCTTC
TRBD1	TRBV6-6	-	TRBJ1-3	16	CASRYDRGRKTNTIYF	TGTGCCAGCAGATACGACAGGGGGCGCAAAACAAACACCATATATTTT